This TCR beta chain originates from a study of shared clonotypes between healthy human individuals (TCRdb year 2020). Describing the broader study: A few men and a couple of women, aged 18 to 49 years, made up the cohort. Blood TCR repertoires of about five healthy adults were deeply sequenced to estimate repertoire size and the extent of clonotype sharing between individuals. Each donor's leukapheresis produced roughly between roughly 0.85 and 9.5 billion PBMCs. Libraries were prepared and TCR repertoires were sequenced by different laboratories using diverse techniques, in order to increase sequencing depth and limit assay-specific biases. For each donor, CD4 naive and CD4 memory were each run on three plates, CD8 naive on two plates, and CD8 memory on one plate.

TCR CDR3 regions were amplified from genomic DNA by multiplex PCR using the deep immunoSEQ assay. Genomic DNA extracted from each cell subset was distributed evenly over all wells of several immunoSEQ 96-well plates, and each plate served as one replicate. For sorted subsets, about 200 ng genomic DNA, equal to about 30,000 T cell genomes, was loaded into each replicate PCR. The purified libraries were quantified using a Qubit 3.0 fluorometer, sized with a Bioanalyzer 2100, and then quantified again using the KAPA Library Quantification kit. Every immunoSEQ 96-well plate was sequenced on a dedicated single-read 150-cycle Illumina NextSeq 550 flow cell. The study's own analysis went as follows. Because the immunoSEQ output held only junctional sequences and lacked quality scores, the filtering could not match the filtering applied to full-length reads. Sequences were annotated with PyIR, a Python wrapper for IgBLAST v1.9, using IMGT germline references to assign V/J genes and CDR3. Reads with weak V/J assignments (E-value above 1e-6), missing CDR3, stop codons, out-of-frame junctions, or ambiguous translated residues were removed. V3J clonotypes were defined as sequences sharing an identical inferred V gene, J gene, and CDR3 amino acid sequence. The percentage overlap between two repertoires was calculated by dividing the number of shared unique clonotypes by the size of the smaller repertoire. Repertoire richness was assessed with RTK rarefaction, the Chao1 estimator, and Recon v2.1 estimates of unobserved clonotypes. For all TCRbeta clonotypes obtained by the gDNA method from a few donors, generation probabilities were computed with OLGA. Sourced from immuneACCESS, this table was stored by TCRdb with only in-frame sequences that have V and J called. A share of the clones is absent; for the studies checked, an unresolved V gene accounts for under half, and the remainder has no known explanation. V and J calls and clone size are as listed in that table; D and trimming were resolved from the DNA. For this sample there are about 710,000 clones; approximately 73% appear just once. In total, the top ten clones hold around 1.8% of the sample.

The donors were healthy, HIV-negative adults with no recently reported acute infections or vaccinations. Every donor was a Caucasian adult residing in Nashville, Tennessee, USA. CD4+ T cells were enriched by magnetic negative selection, after which naive cells were positively selected on CD45RA and the negative fraction was taken as the memory subset. Blood was collected by leukapheresis, and PBMCs were isolated by Ficoll-Histopaque density gradient centrifugation and then cryopreserved in liquid nitrogen vapor phase. Analytical flow cytometry was used to check the purity and quantity of each magnetically sorted T cell population. Each sorted fraction had its genomic DNA isolated and then quantified by UV absorbance on a Nanodrop 2000c. Study-level results and caveats: Compared with non-shared clonotypes, clonotypes shared by all four sorted-subset donors had higher generation probabilities. Pairwise subsampling indicated that sequencing depth was expected to affect the degree of clonotype sharing among donors. Sampling was limited to blood, and TCR repertoires in tissue likely differ from TCR repertoires in blood. Naive subsets generally had larger estimated clonotype richness than memory subsets did. Incomplete sequencing was indicated by rarefaction of sorted-subset datasets, despite the large sequencing depth. When a handful of donors were compared, the shared fraction of clonotypes was about 5.2% for naive CD4, 3.5% for naive CD8, more than 2% for memory CD4, and 0.35% to 0.5% for memory CD8. Because the study included a small number of donors, the genetic and exposure-history diversity represented was limited.

The table lists this clone with many counts. What this receptor recognizes is not known. No base quality values were provided; no much bigger clone lies one nucleotide off. Sequences were obtained from memory CD4+ T cells sorted from blood. Read against the paper, the sample's cell subset or site label means: CD45RA-negative fraction. The clonotype comes from a woman aged 25-40 years in good health.

The CDR3 loop reads CASTIDTEAFF. The DNA is as follows: TGCGCCAGCACCATCGACACTGAAGCTTTCTTT. The sequence is built from TRBV10-2 and TRBJ1-1, with an unclear D gene assignment. The CDR3 holds 11 amino acids from the cysteine to the phenylalanine. The read is trimmed to its CDR3 DNA, 33 bases read in frame from base 1. The germline V gene gives CDR1 as WSHSY and CDR2 as SAAADI. Cut back by 7 bases and 3 bases, the V and J ends lie 6 bases apart.